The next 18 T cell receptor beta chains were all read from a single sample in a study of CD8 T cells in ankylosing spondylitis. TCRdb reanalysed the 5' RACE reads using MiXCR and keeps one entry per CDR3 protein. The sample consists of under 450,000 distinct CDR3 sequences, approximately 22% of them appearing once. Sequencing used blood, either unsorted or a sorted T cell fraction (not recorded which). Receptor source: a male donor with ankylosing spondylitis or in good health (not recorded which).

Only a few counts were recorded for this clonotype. The CDR3 region is CASGARETQYF. The CDR3 DNA is TGTGCCAGCGGGGCCCGAGAGACCCAGTACTTC. V is TRBV6-6 and J is TRBJ2-5; weak D call: TRBD1 (5 bases). There are 11 residues in the CDR3. Germline loops: CDR1 MNHNY, CDR2 SVGAGI (reference sequence). V was shortened by 8 bases and J by 4 bases, with 8 bases between the two germline ends.

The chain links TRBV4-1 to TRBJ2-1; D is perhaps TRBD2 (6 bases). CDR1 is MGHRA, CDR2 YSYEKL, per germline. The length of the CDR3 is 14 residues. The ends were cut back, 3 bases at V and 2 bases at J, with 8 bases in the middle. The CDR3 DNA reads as TGCGCCAGCAGCCAGGAGGGTCCCTACAATGAGCAGTTCTTC. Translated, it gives CASSQEGPYNEQFF.

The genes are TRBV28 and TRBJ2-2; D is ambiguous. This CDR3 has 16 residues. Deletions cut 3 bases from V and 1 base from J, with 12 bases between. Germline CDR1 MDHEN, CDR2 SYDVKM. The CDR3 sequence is CASSFFSLRNTGELFF. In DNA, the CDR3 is TGTGCCAGCAGTTTCTTTAGTCTACGGAACACCGGGGAGCTGTTTTTT.

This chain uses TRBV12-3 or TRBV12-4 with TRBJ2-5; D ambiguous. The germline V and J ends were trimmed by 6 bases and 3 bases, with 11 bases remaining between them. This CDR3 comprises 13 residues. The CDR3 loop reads CASRLDGKETQYF. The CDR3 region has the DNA TGTGCCAGCAGGCTGGACGGAAAAGAGACCCAGTACTTC.

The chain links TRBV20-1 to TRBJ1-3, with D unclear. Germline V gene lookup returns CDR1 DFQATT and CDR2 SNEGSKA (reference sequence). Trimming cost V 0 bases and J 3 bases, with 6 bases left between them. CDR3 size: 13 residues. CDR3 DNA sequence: TGCAGTGCTAGAGATCTGTATGGAAACACCATATATTTT. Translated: CSARDLYGNTIYF.

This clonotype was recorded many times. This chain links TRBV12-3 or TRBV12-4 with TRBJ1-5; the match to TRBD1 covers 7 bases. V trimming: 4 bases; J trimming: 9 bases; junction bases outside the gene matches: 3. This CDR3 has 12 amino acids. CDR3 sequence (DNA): TGTGCCAGCAGTTACAGGGGCATGCCCCAGCATTTT. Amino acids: CASSYRGMPQHF.

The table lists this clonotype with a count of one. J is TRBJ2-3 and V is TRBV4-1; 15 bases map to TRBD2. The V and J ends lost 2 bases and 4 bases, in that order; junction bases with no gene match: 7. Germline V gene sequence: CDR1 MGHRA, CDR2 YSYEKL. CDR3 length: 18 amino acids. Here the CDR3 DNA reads TGCGCCAGCAGCCAACCCCGGACTAGCGGGGGGGCCCCAGATACGCAGTATTTT. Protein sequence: CASSQPRTSGGAPDTQYF.

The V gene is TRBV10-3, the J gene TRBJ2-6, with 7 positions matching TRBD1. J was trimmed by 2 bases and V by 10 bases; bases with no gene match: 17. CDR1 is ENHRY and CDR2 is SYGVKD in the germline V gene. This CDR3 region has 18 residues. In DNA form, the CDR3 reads TGTGCCACCCTGAATCCGCTTACGACAGGGACTGGGGCCAACGTCCTGACTTTC. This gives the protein CATLNPLTTGTGANVLTF.

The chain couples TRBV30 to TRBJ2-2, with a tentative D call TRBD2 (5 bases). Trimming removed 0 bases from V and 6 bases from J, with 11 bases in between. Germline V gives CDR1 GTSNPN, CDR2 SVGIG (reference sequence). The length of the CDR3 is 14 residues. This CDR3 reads CAWSVVGGSGELFF. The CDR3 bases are TGTGCCTGGAGTGTTGTTGGCGGGTCCGGGGAGCTGTTTTTT.

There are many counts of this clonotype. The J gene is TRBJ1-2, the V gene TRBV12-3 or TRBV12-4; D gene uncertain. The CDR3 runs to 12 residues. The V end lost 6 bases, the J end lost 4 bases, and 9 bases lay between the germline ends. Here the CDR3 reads CASRTGIYGYTF. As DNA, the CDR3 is TGTGCCAGCAGGACCGGGATCTATGGCTACACCTTC.

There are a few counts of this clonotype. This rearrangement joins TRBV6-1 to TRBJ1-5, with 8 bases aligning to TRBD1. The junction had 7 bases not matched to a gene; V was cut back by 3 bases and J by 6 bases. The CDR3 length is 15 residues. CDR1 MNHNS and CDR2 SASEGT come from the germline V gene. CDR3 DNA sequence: TGTGCCAGCAGTGAGACCAGACAGGGGAGTCAGCCCCAGCATTTT. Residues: CASSETRQGSQPQHF.

This CDR3 is CASSEGYRGEEQFF. The CDR3 DNA follows: TGTGCCAGCAGTGAAGGCTACCGGGGAGAGGAGCAGTTCTTC. V and J are TRBV6-1 and TRBJ2-1, with D maybe TRBD2 (5 bases). From germline, CDR1 is MNHNS and CDR2 SASEGT. CDR3 length: 14 amino acids. The ends were cut back, 1 base at V and 10 bases at J, with 14 bases in the middle.

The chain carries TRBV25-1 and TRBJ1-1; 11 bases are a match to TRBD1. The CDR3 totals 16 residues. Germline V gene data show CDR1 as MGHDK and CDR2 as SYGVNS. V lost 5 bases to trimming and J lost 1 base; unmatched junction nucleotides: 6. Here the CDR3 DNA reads TGTGCCAGCAGTTCAGGACAGGGGGCTGGGAACACTGAAGCTTTCTTT. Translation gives CASSSGQGAGNTEAFF.

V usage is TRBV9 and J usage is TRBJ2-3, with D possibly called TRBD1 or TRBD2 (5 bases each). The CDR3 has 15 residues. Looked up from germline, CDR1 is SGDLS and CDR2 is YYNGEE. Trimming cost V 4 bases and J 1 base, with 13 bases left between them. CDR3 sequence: CASSLHGARTDTQYF. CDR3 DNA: TGTGCCAGCAGCCTACACGGGGCGCGCACAGATACGCAGTATTTT.

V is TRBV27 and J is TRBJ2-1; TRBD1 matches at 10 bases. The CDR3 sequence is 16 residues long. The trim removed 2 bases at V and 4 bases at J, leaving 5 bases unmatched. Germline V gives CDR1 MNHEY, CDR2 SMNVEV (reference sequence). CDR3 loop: CASSLTGTGDYNEQFF. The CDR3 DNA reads TGTGCCAGCAGTTTAACCGGGACAGGGGATTACAATGAGCAGTTCTTC.

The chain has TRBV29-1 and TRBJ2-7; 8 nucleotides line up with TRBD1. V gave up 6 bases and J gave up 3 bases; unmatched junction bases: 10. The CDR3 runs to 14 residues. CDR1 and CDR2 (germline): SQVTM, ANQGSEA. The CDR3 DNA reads TGCAGCGTCTTATCCACGGACAGGGACTACGAGCAGTACTTC. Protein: CSVLSTDRDYEQYF.

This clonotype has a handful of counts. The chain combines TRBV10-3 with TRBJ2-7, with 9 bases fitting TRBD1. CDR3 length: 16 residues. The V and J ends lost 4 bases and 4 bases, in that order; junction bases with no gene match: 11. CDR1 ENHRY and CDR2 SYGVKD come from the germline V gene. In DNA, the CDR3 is TGTGCCATCAGTGGGCAACAGGGGGCAAAGACGTACGAGCAGTACTTC. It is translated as CAISGQQGAKTYEQYF.

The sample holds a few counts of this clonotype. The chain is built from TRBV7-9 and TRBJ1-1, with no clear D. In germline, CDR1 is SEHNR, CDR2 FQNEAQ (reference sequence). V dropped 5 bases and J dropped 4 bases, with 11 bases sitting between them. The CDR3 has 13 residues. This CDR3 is CASSPAGSTEAFF. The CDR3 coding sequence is TGTGCCAGCAGCCCAGCGGGCAGCACTGAAGCTTTCTTT. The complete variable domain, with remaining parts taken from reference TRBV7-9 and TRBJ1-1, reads DTGVSQNPRHKITKRGQNVTFRCDPISEHNRLYWYRQTLGQGPEFLTYFQNEAQLEKSRLLSDRFSAERPKGSFSTLEIQRTEQGDSAMYLCASSPAGSTEAFFGQGTRLTVV.